This T cell receptor beta chain was captured in a study of blood T cells in healthy people across ages. The CDR3 has 14 residues. Germline lookup yields CDR1 ENHRY and CDR2 SYGVKD. Combining a sample-barcoded 5' primer with a J-beta primer mix, a second PCR ran for roughly 7 to 12 cycles. TCRdb ran MiXCR on the 5' RACE reads and lists one entry per CDR3 protein. Here the sample spans some 760,000 distinct CDR3 sequences, around a quarter being singletons. Isolation of PBMCs gave at least 6.5 million cells per sample. The data also belong to a second study, concerning T cells of mothers and their children.

Specimen: blood. The V gene is TRBV10-3, the J gene TRBJ1-5, with 9 bases identical to TRBD1. This receptor was identified in a boy aged 5-17 years in good health. The CDR3 reads CVGGPGQGIQPQHF. CDR3 bases: TGTGTCGGGGGGCCGGGACAGGGAATTCAGCCCCAGCATTTT.